This TCR beta chain appears in the sequencing data of a study of tumor-infiltrating lymphocytes in oesophageal squamous cell carcinoma. The germline V gene has CDR1 SGHRS and CDR2 YFSETQ. The CDR3 consists of 14 residues. A single record per CDR3 protein comes from TCRdb applying MiXCR to the PCR reads. The table includes about 17,000 distinct CDR3 sequences, around 48% detected once. Input material: normal esophageal tissue next to the tumor. The sequence derives from a female donor with esophageal squamous cell carcinoma. This rearrangement joins TRBV5-1 to TRBJ1-2; TRBD1 agrees at 10 bases. The J call is doubtful: the DNA matches TRBJ2-7 better. CDR3 DNA sequence: TGCGCCAGCAGGCCGGACAGGGGGGCCTACGAGCAGTACTTC. This codes for CASRPDRGAYEQYF.